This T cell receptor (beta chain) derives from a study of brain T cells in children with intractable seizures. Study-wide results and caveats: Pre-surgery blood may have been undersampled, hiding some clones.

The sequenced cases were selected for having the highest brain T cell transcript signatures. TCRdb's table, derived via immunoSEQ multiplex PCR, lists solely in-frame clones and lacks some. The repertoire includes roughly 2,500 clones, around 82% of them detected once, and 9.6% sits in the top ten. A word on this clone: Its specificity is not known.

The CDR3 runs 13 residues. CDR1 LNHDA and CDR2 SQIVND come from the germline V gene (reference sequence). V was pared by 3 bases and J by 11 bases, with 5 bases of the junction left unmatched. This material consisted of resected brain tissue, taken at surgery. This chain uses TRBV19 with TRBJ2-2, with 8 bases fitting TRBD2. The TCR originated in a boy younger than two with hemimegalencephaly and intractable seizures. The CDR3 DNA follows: TGTGCCAGTAGTATCCTAAGCGGGAGCGAGCTGTTTTTT. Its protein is CASSILSGSELFF.